One sample yielded the 14 T cell receptor beta chains listed below, sequenced in a study of cytomegalovirus exposure and HLA in healthy donors. Primers: 60 Vbeta forward and 13 Jbeta reverse. This table comes from immunoSEQ multiplex PCR, and its TCRdb copy is limited to in-frame clones, with some not included. In the table there are 150,000 to 180,000 clones, less than 80% of which are singletons. The material sequenced was PBMCs. These receptors were taken from a man aged 30 to 39 in good health and CMV-seronegative.

There are a few counts of this clone. The genes are TRBV6-6 and TRBJ2-2, with a tentative D call TRBD2 (6 bases). The CDR3 extends over 15 amino acids. Germline V CDR1 and CDR2: MNHNY, SVGAGI (reference sequence). The germline V and J ends were trimmed by 6 bases and 1 base, with 12 bases remaining between them. CDR3 in DNA: TGTGCCAGCAGCGGGGGTTCTCGGAACACCGGGGAGCTGTTTTTT. This sequence encodes CASSGGSRNTGELFF.

This rearrangement joins TRBV7-2 to TRBJ2-5, with 10 bases identical to TRBD1. With V trimmed by 5 bases and J by 3 bases, 3 bases remained unmatched. CDR1 is SGHTA, CDR2 FQGNSA, per germline. This CDR3 has 14 amino acids. In DNA form, the CDR3 reads TGTGCCAGCAGCGCCGGGACAGGGGAAGAGACCCAGTACTTC. It is translated as CASSAGTGEETQYF. Complete variable domain (other parts from reference TRBV7-2 and TRBJ2-5): GAGVSQSPSNKVTEKGKDVELRCDPISGHTALYWYRQSLGQGLEFLIYFQGNSAPDKSGLPSDRFSAERTGGSVSTLTIQRTQQEDSAVYLCASSAGTGEETQYFGPGTRLLVL.

Only one count was recorded for this clone. CDR3 sequence reads: CASSSGLVSYEQYF. The CDR3 DNA sequence: TGTGCCAGCAGCTCGGGACTGGTCTCCTACGAGCAGTACTTC. The chain is built from TRBV7-2 and TRBJ2-7; perhaps TRBD2 as D (6 bases). The V gene's germline CDR1 is SGHTA and CDR2 FQGNSA. V was pared by 4 bases and J by 0 bases, with 10 bases between. CDR3 length: 14 amino acids. The entire variable domain, with the rest obtained from reference TRBV7-2 and TRBJ2-7, is as follows: GAGVSQSPSNKVTEKGKDVELRCDPISGHTALYWYRQSLGQGLEFLIYFQGNSAPDKSGLPSDRFSAERTGGSVSTLTIQRTQQEDSAVYLCASSSGLVSYEQYFGPGTRLTVT.

This clone was recorded once. The gene calls are TRBV7-2 and TRBJ2-2; D call uncertain. The CDR3 has 13 residues. V dropped 5 bases and J dropped 4 bases, with 8 bases sitting between them. Germline-derived CDR1 and CDR2 are SGHTA and FQGNSA. The DNA for the CDR3 is TGTGCCAGCAGCCCACACCCCACCGGGGAGCTGTTTTTT. This sequence encodes CASSPHPTGELFF. Full variable domain (missing parts from reference TRBV7-2 and TRBJ2-2): GAGVSQSPSNKVTEKGKDVELRCDPISGHTALYWYRQSLGQGLEFLIYFQGNSAPDKSGLPSDRFSAERTGGSVSTLTIQRTQQEDSAVYLCASSPHPTGELFFGEGSRLTVL.

This clone was detected only a few times. This sequence joins TRBV5-1 and TRBJ2-5; 16 bases are a match to TRBD2. Germline assignment: CDR1 SGHRS and CDR2 YFSETQ. J gave up 2 bases and V 4 bases, and 2 bases lay outside the gene matches. The CDR3 contains 16 residues. CDR3 coding DNA: TGCGCCAGCAGCAAGGGACTAGCGGGGGGGCAAGAGACCCAGTACTTC. Amino acids: CASSKGLAGGQETQYF. Full variable domain (remainder filled in from reference TRBV5-1 and TRBJ2-5): KAGVTQTPRYLIKTRGQQVTLSCSPISGHRSVSWYQQTPGQGLQFLFEYFSETQRNKGNFPGRFSGRQFSNSRSEMNVSTLELGDSALYLCASSKGLAGGQETQYFGPGTRLLVL.

The gene calls are TRBV7-8 and TRBJ2-1, with TRBD2 identical over 12 bases. The CDR3 is 16 amino acids. From germline, CDR1 is SGHVS and CDR2 FQNEAQ. The trim removed 5 bases at V and 4 bases at J, leaving 6 bases unmatched. The CDR3 loop reads CASSAGLAGTYNEQFF. CDR3 coding DNA: TGTGCCAGCAGCGCCGGACTAGCGGGGACGTACAATGAGCAGTTCTTC.

The gene calls are TRBV29-1 and TRBJ2-7; TRBD1 might be the D (5 bases). With 7 bases removed from V and 3 bases from J, the gap between germline ends came to 16 bases. Germline CDR1 reads SQVTM; CDR2 reads ANQGSEA. The length of the CDR3 is 13 residues. CDR3 DNA sequence: TGCAGCGCGACACAGGAGCGTCTCTACGAGCAGTACTTC. Protein product: CSATQERLYEQYF.

This chain uses TRBV27 with TRBJ1-1, with TRBD1 matching 8 bases. Germline V gene data show CDR1 as MNHEY and CDR2 as SMNVEV (reference sequence). With 2 bases clipped from V and 10 bases from J, the junction kept 6 bases outside the gene matches. The length of the CDR3 is 13 residues. The DNA of the CDR3 is TGTGCCAGCAGTTTAGGTGGCAGGGGGCGAGCTTTCTTT. Translating it yields CASSLGGRGRAFF.

The rearrangement uses TRBV6-6 and TRBJ2-1; 10 nucleotides line up with TRBD2. The germline V gene has CDR1 MNHNY and CDR2 SVGAGI (reference sequence). This CDR3 is 15 amino acids long. Germline trimming cut 2 bases from V and 4 bases from J; bases unmatched to any gene: 2. The CDR3, as DNA: TGTGCCAGCAGTTACCTAGCGGGGGCTTACAATGAGCAGTTCTTC. It translates to CASSYLAGAYNEQFF.

This clone has a single count. The chain combines TRBV5-1 with TRBJ2-3; 10 bases map to TRBD1. With 0 bases clipped from V and 5 bases from J, the junction kept 3 bases outside the gene matches. The germline gives CDR1 SGHRS, CDR2 YFSETQ. The CDR3 runs 15 residues. CDR3 nucleotide sequence: TGCGCCAGCAGCTTGGGGGGGACAGGGGTAGATACGCAGTATTTT. It encodes CASSLGGTGVDTQYF.

The chain employs TRBV6-1 and TRBJ2-3, with D possibly TRBD1 on 6 matching bases. Germline lookup yields CDR1 MNHNS and CDR2 SASEGT. Trimming left V 3 bases short and J 3 bases short, with 10 bases between. There are 14 residues in the CDR3. The CDR3 sequence: CASSDRGRTDTQYF. CDR3 nucleotides: TGTGCCAGCAGTGACAGGGGCCGTACAGATACGCAGTATTTT.

The V call is TRBV29-1, the J call TRBJ1-2, with 9 bases aligning to TRBD1. The germline gives CDR1 SQVTM, CDR2 ANQGSEA. CDR3 length: 13 residues. V lost 1 base and J lost 4; bases outside the gene matches: 1. The CDR3 spells CSVEVGQGYGYTF. For the CDR3, the DNA is TGCAGCGTTGAAGTGGGACAGGGCTATGGCTACACCTTC.

This clone was counted a few times. The chain is built from TRBV9 and TRBJ1-1, with 12 bases identical to TRBD1. The ends lost 4 bases at V and 3 bases at J; junction bases unmatched: 13. Looked up from germline, CDR1 is SGDLS and CDR2 is YYNGEE. The CDR3 totals 18 residues. The CDR3 sequence is CASSHRSGTGGRDTEAFF. CDR3 bases: TGTGCCAGCAGCCATCGTAGCGGGACAGGGGGCAGGGACACTGAAGCTTTCTTT. Using reference TRBV9 and TRBJ1-1 for the parts outside the CDR3, the full variable domain is DSGVTQTPKHLITATGQRVTLRCSPRSGDLSVYWYQQSLDQGLQFLIQYYNGEERAKGNILERFSAQQFPDLHSELNLSSLELGDSALYFCASSHRSGTGGRDTEAFFGQGTRLTVV.

The V call is TRBV27, the J call TRBJ1-2; 10 bases align to TRBD1. This CDR3 has 17 residues. CDR1 and CDR2 from the germline V gene are MNHEY and SMNVEV (reference sequence). V was clipped by 5 bases and J by 4 bases; unmatched bases: 13. CDR3 sequence: CASSPGQGGFAFYGYTF. CDR3 nucleotide sequence: TGTGCCAGCAGTCCTGGACAGGGGGGCTTCGCCTTCTATGGCTACACCTTC.